This T cell receptor (beta chain) is from a study of tumor-infiltrating lymphocytes in primary liver carcinoma. Regarding the study as a whole: Since the samples were bulk and unsorted, the CD4+ and CD8+ repertoires were not compared.

In its sample, this clonotype was seen many times. What it recognizes is unknown. Synthesis of TCR beta cDNA was carried out from 500 ng total RNA with a constant-region primer. A slightly modified ARM-PCR protocol with three nested multiplex PCR rounds produced these TCR beta libraries. It was with TRBV1-TRBV30 forward primers and a C-beta reverse primer that the first two PCR rounds were run, at roughly 10 cycles each. Each CDR3 protein gets one entry after TCRdb re-called the multiplex PCR reads with MiXCR. The table has around 330,000 distinct CDR3 sequences, 60% to 80% seen once. CDR1 MNHEY and CDR2 SVGAGI come from the germline V gene. The CDR3 has 13 amino acids. Trimming stripped 6 bases from V and 6 bases from J, with 9 bases between. Germline DNA was also extracted, while the blood RNA originated from unsorted whole blood.

This TCR was recovered from a man between 40 and 49 years old with primary liver carcinoma and hepatitis B virus infection. The genes are TRBV6-5 and TRBJ1-6; D might be TRBD1 (6 bases). Source material: peripheral blood. The CDR3 protein is CASRPRGNSPLHF. The CDR3 nucleotides are TGTGCCAGCAGACCCAGGGGTAATTCACCCCTCCACTTT.